Listed here are 32 T cell receptor beta chains from one sample, sequenced in a study of blood T cell repertoires in COVID-19. Repertoires were generated with immunoSEQ multiplex PCR, while TCRdb's copy carries only in-frame clones and drops some. The table includes hundreds of thousands of clones, 87% detected once. Sequenced material: peripheral blood. These receptors originate from a man younger than 35 with active or convalescent COVID-19.

The chain couples TRBV7-9 to TRBJ2-1; tentative D call: TRBD2 (6 bases). Looked up from germline, CDR1 is SEHNR and CDR2 is FQNEAQ (reference sequence). This CDR3 contains 17 residues. Trimming pared 1 base from V and 2 bases from J, leaving 15 bases between. Here the CDR3 reads CASSLELVGGTYNEQFF. The CDR3 bases are TGTGCCAGCAGCTTAGAACTGGTTGGCGGGACCTACAATGAGCAGTTCTTC.

The chain is built from TRBV12-3 or TRBV12-4 and TRBJ2-3; 8 positions match TRBD2. The J segment lost 2 bases and the V segment lost 6 bases, leaving 1 base of the junction unmatched. CDR3 size: 13 residues. The CDR3 loop is CASRLADTDTQYF. CDR3 DNA sequence: TGTGCCAGCAGACTAGCGGACACAGATACGCAGTATTTT.

As DNA, the CDR3 is TGTGCCAGCAGTCAAAGACAGGGGCCCAACTATGGCTACACCTTC. Translating it yields CASSQRQGPNYGYTF. The rearrangement uses TRBV27 and TRBJ1-2, with 8 bases fitting TRBD1. The CDR3 runs to 15 residues. J gave up 2 bases and V 5 bases, and 7 bases lay outside the gene matches. Germline values: CDR1 MNHEY, CDR2 SMNVEV (reference sequence).

The V call is TRBV28, the J call TRBJ1-1; D not resolved. The CDR3 contains 15 residues. Germline V gene sequence: CDR1 MDHEN, CDR2 SYDVKM. With 2 bases removed from V and 8 bases from J, the gap between germline ends came to 18 bases. The CDR3 spells CASSLRTVGGTEAFF. CDR3 coding DNA: TGTGCCAGCAGTTTAAGAACGGTCGGCGGCACCGAAGCTTTCTTT.

The chain employs TRBV10-1 and TRBJ2-7, with no clear D. The germline V gene encodes CDR1 WNHNN and CDR2 SYGVQD (reference sequence). V lost 3 bases and J 6 bases, leaving 9 bases between the germline ends. The length of the CDR3 is 12 residues. The CDR3 here is CASSDSRGEQYF. The CDR3 DNA reads as TGCGCCAGCAGTGATTCTAGAGGCGAGCAGTACTTC.

The gene calls are TRBV7-5 and TRBJ2-7; the table's D call, TRBD2, has no DNA check behind it. TRBV7-5 counts as a pseudogene. The CDR3 consists of 14 residues. The chain's CDR3 is CARSLGPSSYEQYF. DNA of the CDR3: TGTGCCAGAAGCTTAGGCCCTAGCTCCTACGAGCAGTACTTC.

As for this clone: Sequence at one end of the junction differs from germline and may be a read error. The chain combines TRBV10-2 with TRBJ2-1; 8 bases are a match to TRBD2. CDR1 and CDR2 (germline): WSHSY, SAAADI. The CDR3 sequence is 17 residues long. The CDR3 coding sequence is TGCGCCAGCAATGAGCCTAGCGGGCTAAGCTCCTACAATGAGCAGTTCTTC. It specifies CASNEPSGLSSYNEQFF.

The J gene is TRBJ1-5, the V gene TRBV27; 8 positions agree with TRBD1. CDR1 and CDR2 (germline): MNHEY, SMNVEV (reference sequence). Losses at the gene ends were 8 bases for V and 2 bases for J; bases not matched to a gene: 5. The CDR3 sequence is 14 residues long. CDR3 in DNA: TGTGCCAGCGGCCCAGGGGGCGGCAATCAGCCCCAGCATTTT. It specifies CASGPGGGNQPQHF.

Here the CDR3 DNA reads TGTGCCAGCAGCCCAAGGGACAGTGCCTACGAGCAGTACTTC. Its translation is CASSPRDSAYEQYF. The chain couples TRBV9 to TRBJ2-7; TRBD1 matches 7 bases. This CDR3 has 14 residues. CDR1 is SGDLS, CDR2 YYNGEE, per germline. The junction had 6 bases not matched to a gene; V was cut back by 4 bases and J by 2 bases.

The chain links TRBV12-2 to TRBJ1-1. TRBV12-2 is assigned pseudogene status. The CDR3 runs to 16 residues. CDR3 sequence (DNA): TGTGCAAGTCGCTTAGCGGGAGGAGGTAGATTGGGAGAAGCTTTCTTT. As protein: CASRLAGGGRLGEAFF.

The chain joins TRBV27 to TRBJ1-5; unclear D gene. The CDR3 is made up of 14 amino acids. Per germline, CDR1 MNHEY and CDR2 SMNVEV (reference sequence). V shed 8 bases and J shed 2 bases, with 13 bases lying between them. CDR3 DNA: TGTGCCAGCCAGGAGGGCCTTGGCAATCAGCCCCAGCATTTT. The encoded protein is CASQEGLGNQPQHF.

This chain connects TRBV4-3 to TRBJ2-1; D not certain. The CDR3 contains 16 residues. Germline lookup yields CDR1 LGHNA and CDR2 YSLEER. V lost 1 base, J lost 1 base, and 11 bases lay in between. The CDR3: CASSQVFSLSYNEQFF. CDR3 DNA sequence: TGCGCCAGCAGCCAAGTTTTTTCTCTTTCCTACAATGAGCAGTTCTTC.

This clone has only one observation. The chain uses TRBV2 and TRBJ1-4; D call uncertain. Germline CDR1 and CDR2: SNHLY and FYNNEI. V was shortened by 5 bases and J by 7 bases, with 14 bases between the two germline ends. CDR3 size: 14 residues. CDR3 residues: CASSPRRMGEKLFF. The CDR3 DNA sequence: TGTGCCAGCAGTCCACGGAGAATGGGTGAAAAACTGTTTTTT.

The chain has TRBV7-9 and TRBJ1-4; unclear D gene. Trimming removed 7 bases from V and 5 bases from J, with 17 bases in between. The CDR3 covers 15 residues. Germline loops: CDR1 SEHNR, CDR2 FQNEAQ (reference sequence). CDR3 in DNA: TGTGCCAGCAAGAGAGCAGGCAGGCTAAATGAAAAACTGTTTTTT. Translated: CASKRAGRLNEKLFF. Based on the CDR3 plus reference TRBV7-9 and TRBJ1-4, the full variable domain is DTGVSQNPRHKITKRGQNVTFRCDPISEHNRLYWYRQTLGQGPEFLTYFQNEAQLEKSRLLSDRFSAERPKGSFSTLEIQRTEQGDSAMYLCASKRAGRLNEKLFFGSGTQLSVL.

This clone was counted a single time. The chain recombines TRBV5-1 with TRBJ1-2; perhaps TRBD1 as D (6 bases). CDR1 is SGHRS, CDR2 YFSETQ, per germline. V lost 4 bases to trimming and J lost 0 bases, with 10 bases between them. The CDR3 is 14 amino acids. CDR3 bases: TGCGCCAGCAGCATTTGGACAGCTAACTATGGCTACACCTTC. Translation: CASSIWTANYGYTF.

This chain connects TRBV11-2 to TRBJ1-6, with a weak D call TRBD1 (5 bases). The germline gives CDR1 SGHAT, CDR2 FQNNGV. V lost 6 bases and J 7 bases, leaving 10 bases between the germline ends. This CDR3 comprises 13 residues. CDR3: CASSDRTNSPLHF. CDR3 coding DNA: TGTGCCAGCAGTGACAGAACCAATTCACCCCTCCACTTT.

This clone was recorded only once. The chain carries TRBV9 and TRBJ2-5, with 10 bases that match TRBD1. J lost 7 bases, V lost 4 bases, and 16 bases had no gene match. The V gene's germline CDR1 is SGDLS and CDR2 YYNGEE. The CDR3 has 17 amino acids. This CDR3 is CASSLPGTGDSRVTQYF. CDR3 in DNA: TGTGCCAGCAGCCTACCCGGGACAGGGGACTCACGGGTGACCCAGTACTTC.

The gene calls are TRBV28 and TRBJ1-1; 7 bases agree with TRBD1. The junction had 12 bases not matched to a gene; V was cut back by 7 bases and J by 1 base. The CDR3 sequence is 16 residues long. CDR1 and CDR2 (germline): MDHEN, SYDVKM. The CDR3 reads CASTTRGKQTNTEAFF. CDR3 coding DNA: TGTGCCAGCACAACCAGGGGGAAACAAACGAACACTGAAGCTTTCTTT.

The gene calls are TRBV19 and TRBJ2-3; D may be TRBD1 (5 bases). The V and J ends lost 5 bases and 1 base respectively, with 16 bases between them. This CDR3 is 16 amino acids long. The germline CDR1 and CDR2 sequences are LNHDA and SQIVND (reference sequence). This chain's CDR3 is CASSHIGQGGTDTQYF. The CDR3 DNA reads as TGTGCCAGTAGTCACATCGGGCAGGGCGGCACAGATACGCAGTATTTT.

The chain uses TRBV21-1 and TRBJ1-3. TRBV21-1 is an annotated pseudogene. This CDR3 is built from 16 residues. CDR3 sequence reads: CASSNGGPNSGNTIYF. In DNA, the CDR3 is TGTGCCAGCAGCAACGGAGGTCCTAACTCTGGAAACACCATATATTTT.

Turning to this clone: At the DNA level, this CDR3 is encoded by other sequences in the same sample as well. V usage is TRBV6-5 and J usage is TRBJ1-1; perhaps TRBD1 as D (6 bases). Trimming took 5 bases from V and 1 from J, leaving 8 bases between them. The CDR3 totals 13 residues. The germline V gene has CDR1 MNHEY and CDR2 SVGAGI. CDR3 in DNA: TGTGCCAGCAGTACACAGGGGAACACTGAAGCTTTCTTT. Translating gives CASSTQGNTEAFF.

As regards this clone: Germline and junction disagree at one end, which may indicate a read error. The chain carries TRBV4-1 and TRBJ1-2, with a possible D match to TRBD1 (5 bases). Germline V gene sequence: CDR1 MGHRA, CDR2 YSYEKL. The CDR3 has 14 residues. CDR3 loop: CASTQLRGGYGYTF. In nucleotides, the CDR3 is TGCGCCAGCACCCAATTGCGGGGGGGTTATGGCTACACCTTC.

The chain's CDR3 is CASSLQSDTQYF. CDR3 DNA: TGTGCCAGCAGCTTACAATCAGATACGCAGTATTTT. The rearrangement links TRBV7-9 to TRBJ2-3; D is undetermined. Germline loops: CDR1 SEHNR, CDR2 FQNEAQ (reference sequence). The CDR3 has 12 amino acids. V lost 2 bases, J lost 4 bases, and 4 bases lay in between.

The chain joins TRBV4-1 to TRBJ2-5; maybe TRBD1 (6 bases). V lost 4 bases to trimming and J lost 0 bases, with 9 bases between them. Per germline, CDR1 MGHRA and CDR2 YSYEKL. This CDR3 has 14 residues. CDR3 amino acids: CASSPRTDQETQYF. The CDR3 coding sequence is TGCGCCAGCAGCCCGAGGACAGACCAAGAGACCCAGTACTTC.

This clone was counted once. The chain has TRBV5-1 and TRBJ1-4; no definite D call. V lost 1 base and J lost 7, with 14 bases in between. Germline CDR1 and CDR2: SGHRS and YFSETQ. The CDR3 is made up of 15 amino acids. CDR3 amino acids: CASSLFSDASEKLFF. DNA of the CDR3: TGCGCCAGCAGCTTGTTTTCAGATGCAAGTGAAAAACTGTTTTTT.

J is TRBJ2-1 and V is TRBV27, with TRBD1 identical over 10 bases. CDR3 length: 17 residues. V was pared by 4 bases and J by 9 bases, with 15 bases of the junction left unmatched. Per the germline V gene, CDR1 is MNHEY and CDR2 is SMNVEV (reference sequence). The CDR3 is CASSSPARTGGRFEQFF. CDR3 DNA sequence: TGTGCCAGCAGTTCCCCTGCCCGGACAGGGGGGAGGTTTGAGCAGTTCTTC.

This chain links TRBV6-5 with TRBJ2-7; 8 bases map to TRBD1. The CDR3 totals 16 residues. Germline-derived CDR1 and CDR2 are MNHEY and SVGAGI. V lost 1 base to trimming and J lost 3 bases; unmatched junction nucleotides: 8. CDR3 nucleotide sequence: TGTGCCAGCAGTTACTTAGACAGGGGATCCGTCTACGAGCAGTACTTC. The encoded protein is CASSYLDRGSVYEQYF.

A remark on this clone: The junction does not match germline at one end; this may be a read error. The J gene is TRBJ2-1, the V gene TRBV23-1; D is possibly TRBD2 (6 bases). TRBV23-1 is classed as an ORF, of uncertain function. The CDR3 contains 18 residues. In DNA form, the CDR3 reads TGCGCCAGCACTCAATGGTTGGAGGGAGAGACAAACTACAATGAGCAGTTCTTC. Translation: CASTQWLEGETNYNEQFF.

This chain connects TRBV4-1 to TRBJ1-5; no clear D gene. Trimming pared 0 bases from V and 0 bases from J, leaving 12 bases between. Germline V gene lookup returns CDR1 MGHRA and CDR2 YSYEKL. The CDR3 is made up of 17 amino acids. The CDR3 is CASSQDEVLVSNQPQHF. The DNA for the CDR3 is TGCGCCAGCAGCCAAGATGAGGTACTCGTTAGCAATCAGCCCCAGCATTTT.

In this sample, this clone turned up once. V and J are TRBV19 and TRBJ1-1; TRBD1 aligns across 7 bases. The V segment lost 6 bases and the J segment 5 bases; nucleotides outside the gene matches: 3. Per the germline V gene, CDR1 is LNHDA and CDR2 is SQIVND (reference sequence). The CDR3 totals 12 residues. CDR3 amino acids: CASRTGMTEAFF. CDR3 nucleotides: TGTGCCAGTAGGACAGGGATGACTGAAGCTTTCTTT.

This clone was recorded a few times. The sample has other DNA sequences that encode this CDR3 too. The V gene is TRBV19, the J gene TRBJ1-5; D might be TRBD1 (5 bases). V was pared by 3 bases and J by 7 bases, with 10 bases between. Germline CDR1 reads LNHDA; CDR2 reads SQIVND (reference sequence). This CDR3 comprises 13 residues. This CDR3 reads CASSIQGGQPQHF. Written as DNA, the CDR3 is TGTGCCAGTAGTATTCAGGGAGGCCAGCCCCAGCATTTT.

A single count supports this clone. The chain couples TRBV7-8 to TRBJ1-1, with unresolved D. This CDR3 is 14 amino acids long. The V gene's germline CDR1 is SGHVS and CDR2 FQNEAQ. With 4 bases removed from V and 7 bases from J, the gap between germline ends came to 16 bases. The CDR3 DNA is TGTGCCAGCAGCTCGAAGGACGGACTTTTTGAAGCTTTCTTT. Its protein is CASSSKDGLFEAFF.